This T cell receptor beta chain originates from a study of monozygotic twins with inflammatory bowel disease (dated by TCRdb to the late 2010s). Background for the entire study: The full study comprised 28 monozygotic twin pairs: nine German pairs (four IBD-concordant, five IBD-discordant) and 19 IBD-discordant Danish pairs. The search for disease-associated traits relied mainly on comparing, within discordant pairs, IBD patients with their genetically identical healthy co-twins. Each individual had, on average, about 151 000 unique TCRalpha sequences and 181 000 unique TCRbeta sequences available for analysis. Broad study findings and their caveats: Because patients were on differing immunosuppressive treatments, the repertoires may have picked up extra background noise and inter-individual variability. Repertoire similarity did not differ between concordant and discordant twins, possibly due to limited statistical power. The results gave no support for a single strong signal or clonotype linked to IBD. Different T cell subtypes could not be distinguished in the analysis. Measured by the inverse Simpson index, TCRbeta repertoire diversity was lower in IBD patients than in their healthy co-twins. IBD patients shared fewer clonotypes with other individuals than healthy twins did, most markedly in patients showing signs of disease activity.

The cysteine opens and the phenylalanine closes a CDR3 of 15 amino acids. DNA was not recorded. From each donor, a roughly 2.5 ml peripheral blood sample was collected into PAXgene tubes and stored at -80 degrees C. Total RNA was isolated from whole blood with the PAXgene blood miRNA kit on an automated QIAcube, without T cell sorting. Peripheral blood from monozygotic twin pairs concordant or discordant for inflammatory bowel disease was subjected to deep TCRalpha and TCRbeta repertoire profiling with unique molecular barcoding. Smoking habits were recorded for all twin pairs, and each individual was classified as a current, former or never smoker. Receptors were amplified or captured by 5' RACE. Each TCR library was prepared from about 3.5 ug of total RNA. For each sample, cDNA synthesis with SMARTScribe reverse transcriptase was split into eight separate reactions. Unique molecular identifiers containing a 6-nucleotide sample barcode were introduced through template switching during cDNA synthesis. Amplification of TCRalpha and TCRbeta cDNA involved two nested PCRs of 16 and 9 cycles, and each PCR was followed by bead purification. Before amplification, cDNA was treated with uracil DNA-glycosylase and purified using the QIAquick PCR purification kit. The second PCR added Illumina TruSeq-compatible adapters along with sample-specific barcodes. TapeStation and Qubit were used to check library quality and concentration, and approximately 5.5 ng of each library went into the pool. Sequencing of the pooled libraries was done on an Illumina HiSeq2500 single-index Rapid Run using custom sequencing primers and 2 x 100 bp reads. Regarding the original processing steps: MiGEC version 1.2.6 was used for UMI-based consensus assembly to correct PCR and sequencing errors. MiXCR version 2.1.1 was used for V(D)J alignment, clonotype assembly and CDR3 extraction. To normalise gene usage, clonotype sharing and MAIT/NKT TCR abundance, the top 1000, 10 000 and 20 000 clonotypes in each sample were analysed. Diversity was computed as the inverse Simpson index with the vegan R package after downsampling to 27 000 UMIs. Paired Mann-Whitney U tests were applied to discordant twin pairs, and Benjamini-Hochberg correction was used for multiple testing. TCRdb reprocessed the reads and assigns one entry to each CDR3 protein sequence, leaving out DNA. The authors' filters were not applied to this entry. The table for this sample records fewer than 350,000 distinct CDR3 sequences. Around 2% of the sample comes from the top ten.

With regard to this clonotype: The antigen this receptor binds is unknown.

This clonotype was sampled from a human donor with ulcerative colitis or Crohn's disease, or a healthy co-twin of an affected twin (not recorded which). The sequenced material came from blood. The chain joins TRBV12-3 or TRBV12-4 to TRBJ2-3. CDR3 reads: CASRVLTIGTDTQYF.